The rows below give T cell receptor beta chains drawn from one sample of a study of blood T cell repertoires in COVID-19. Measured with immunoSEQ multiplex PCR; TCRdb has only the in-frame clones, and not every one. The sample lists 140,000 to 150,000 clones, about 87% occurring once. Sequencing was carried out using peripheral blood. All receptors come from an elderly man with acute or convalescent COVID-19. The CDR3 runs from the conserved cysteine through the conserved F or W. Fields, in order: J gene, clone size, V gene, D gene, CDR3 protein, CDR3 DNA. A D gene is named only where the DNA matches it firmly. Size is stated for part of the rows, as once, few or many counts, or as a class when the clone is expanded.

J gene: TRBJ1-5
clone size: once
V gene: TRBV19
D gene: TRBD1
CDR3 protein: CASSTGTEQPQHF
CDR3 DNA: TGTGCCAGTAGTACGGGGACAGAACAGCCCCAGCATTTT

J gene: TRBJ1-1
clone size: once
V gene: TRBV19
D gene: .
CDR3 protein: CASSTLGSVGEAFF
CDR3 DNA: TGTGCCAGTAGTACCCTGGGCTCGGTGGGTGAAGCTTTCTTT

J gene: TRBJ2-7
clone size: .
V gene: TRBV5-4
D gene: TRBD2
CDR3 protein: CASSPGTSGLYEQYF
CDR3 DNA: TGTGCCAGCAGCCCTGGGACTAGCGGACTCTACGAGCAGTACTTC

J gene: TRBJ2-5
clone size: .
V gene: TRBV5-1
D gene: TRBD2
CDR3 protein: CASSFPSGSSQETQYF
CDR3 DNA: TGCGCCAGCAGCTTTCCTAGCGGGAGTAGTCAAGAGACCCAGTACTTC

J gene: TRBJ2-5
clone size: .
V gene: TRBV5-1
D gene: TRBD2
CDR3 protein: CASSLSGRSGSETQYF
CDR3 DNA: TGCGCCAGCAGCTTGTCGGGTCGTAGCGGGAGTGAGACCCAGTACTTC

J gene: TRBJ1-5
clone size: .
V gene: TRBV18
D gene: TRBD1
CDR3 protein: CASSPGQGPNQPQHF
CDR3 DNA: TGTGCCAGCTCGCCGGGACAGGGTCCCAATCAGCCCCAGCATTTT

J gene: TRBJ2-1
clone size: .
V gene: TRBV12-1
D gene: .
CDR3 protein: CASSSTGKFF
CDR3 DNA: TGTGCCAGCAGCTCCACCGGGAAGTTCTTC

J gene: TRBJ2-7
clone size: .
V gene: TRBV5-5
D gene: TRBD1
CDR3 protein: CASSLTGTGSHEQYF
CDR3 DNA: TGTGCCAGCAGCCTTACCGGGACAGGGTCCCACGAGCAGTACTTC

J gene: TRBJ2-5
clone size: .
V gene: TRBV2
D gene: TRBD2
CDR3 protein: CASSEGSGGGGLKTQYF
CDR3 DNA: TGTGCCAGCAGTGAAGGGAGCGGGGGAGGAGGCCTGAAGACCCAGTACTTC

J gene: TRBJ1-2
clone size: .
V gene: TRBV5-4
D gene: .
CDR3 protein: CASSQPGGGRSTGGYTF
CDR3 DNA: TGTGCCAGCAGCCAGCCCGGAGGCGGCCGATCCACGGGTGGCTACACCTTC

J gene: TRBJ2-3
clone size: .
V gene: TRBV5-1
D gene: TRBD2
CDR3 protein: CASSLASGTLSADTQYF
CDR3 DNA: TGCGCCAGCAGCTTGGCCAGCGGGACCCTGAGCGCAGATACGCAGTATTTT

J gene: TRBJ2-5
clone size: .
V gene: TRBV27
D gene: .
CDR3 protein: CASSRGWGTGETQYF
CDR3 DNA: TGTGCCAGCAGTCGAGGGTGGGGAACGGGAGAGACCCAGTACTTC

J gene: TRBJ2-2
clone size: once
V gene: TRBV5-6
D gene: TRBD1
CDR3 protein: CASSLSWTGANTGELFF
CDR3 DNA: TGTGCCAGCAGCCTCAGTTGGACAGGGGCGAACACCGGGGAGCTGTTTTTT

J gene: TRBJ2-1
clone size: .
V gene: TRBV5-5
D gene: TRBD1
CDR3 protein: CASSGTGGKNEQFF
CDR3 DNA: TGTGCCAGCAGCGGGACAGGGGGAAAGAATGAGCAGTTCTTC

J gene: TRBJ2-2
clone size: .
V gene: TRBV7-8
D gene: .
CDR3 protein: CASSLYSNTGELFF
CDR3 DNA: TGTGCCAGCAGCTTATATTCGAACACCGGGGAGCTGTTTTTT

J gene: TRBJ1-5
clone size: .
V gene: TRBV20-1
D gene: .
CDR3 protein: CSASGQPQHF
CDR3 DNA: TGCAGTGCTAGCGGTCAGCCCCAGCATTTT

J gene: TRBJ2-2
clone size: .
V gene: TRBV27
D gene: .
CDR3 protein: CASRNLGTQANTGELFF
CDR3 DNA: TGTGCCAGCAGAAATCTCGGGACACAGGCGAACACCGGGGAGCTGTTTTTT

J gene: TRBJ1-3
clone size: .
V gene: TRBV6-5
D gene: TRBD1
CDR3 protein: CASAGDRYSGNTIYF
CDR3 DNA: TGTGCCAGCGCTGGGGACAGATACTCTGGAAACACCATATATTTT